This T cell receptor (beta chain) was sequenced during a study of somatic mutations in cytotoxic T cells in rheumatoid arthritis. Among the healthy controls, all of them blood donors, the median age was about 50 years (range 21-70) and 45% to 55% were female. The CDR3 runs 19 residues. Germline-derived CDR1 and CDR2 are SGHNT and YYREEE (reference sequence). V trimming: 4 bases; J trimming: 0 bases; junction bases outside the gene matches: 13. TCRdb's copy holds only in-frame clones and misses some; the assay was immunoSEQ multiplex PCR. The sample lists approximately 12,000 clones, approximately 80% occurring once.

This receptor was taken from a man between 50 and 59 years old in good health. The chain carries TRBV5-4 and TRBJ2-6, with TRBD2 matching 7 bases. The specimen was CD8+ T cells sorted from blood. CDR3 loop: CASSERPSGINSGANVLTF. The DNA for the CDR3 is TGTGCCAGCAGCGAACGGCCTAGCGGAATTAACTCTGGGGCCAACGTCCTGACTTTC.